This paragraph reports one T cell receptor beta chain. Method: immunoSEQ multiplex PCR; TCRdb's copy keeps in-frame clones and lacks some. The table has some 30,000 clones, around 91% seen once; the top ten hold about 1%. J was trimmed by 1 base and V by 4 bases; bases with no gene match: 8. Looked up from germline, CDR1 is LGHDT and CDR2 is YNNKEL (reference sequence). The CDR3 is 16 amino acids. These data come from a study of blood T cell repertoires in COVID-19. This receptor was taken from an older man with active or convalescent COVID-19. Sequenced: peripheral blood. The V call is TRBV3-1 (or the pseudogene TRBV3-2), the J call TRBJ2-3; 7 bases line up with TRBD2. CDR3 DNA sequence: TGTGCCAGCAGCCTAAGGGGAGGGAGGGGCACAGATACGCAGTATTTT. This codes for CASSLRGGRGTDTQYF.